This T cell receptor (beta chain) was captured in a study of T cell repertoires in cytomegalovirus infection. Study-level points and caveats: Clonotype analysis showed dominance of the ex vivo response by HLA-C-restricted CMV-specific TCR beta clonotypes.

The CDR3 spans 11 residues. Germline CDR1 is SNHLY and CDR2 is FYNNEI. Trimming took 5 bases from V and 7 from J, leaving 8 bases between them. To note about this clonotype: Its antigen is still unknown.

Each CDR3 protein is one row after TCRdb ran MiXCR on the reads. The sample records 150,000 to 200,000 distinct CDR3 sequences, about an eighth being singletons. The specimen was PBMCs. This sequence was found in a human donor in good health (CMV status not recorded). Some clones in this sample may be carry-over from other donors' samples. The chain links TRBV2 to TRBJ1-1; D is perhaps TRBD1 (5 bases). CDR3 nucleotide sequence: TGTGCCAGCAGTCCAGGGTTTGAAGCTTTCTTT. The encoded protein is CASSPGFEAFF.